This is a list of T cell receptor beta chains from one sample in a study of blood T cell repertoires in COVID-19. The method was immunoSEQ multiplex PCR; TCRdb's version includes in-frame clones alone and lacks a portion of them. The table lists 22,000 or so clones, 85% to 90% of them singletons. The sequenced sample was peripheral blood. Every receptor here comes from a woman aged 55-70 years with active COVID-19. Both conserved end residues are part of each CDR3. D genes are given only for firm matches. Clone size is stated in some rows and not others, as once, few, many or a class when expanded.

v_gene	j_gene	abundance	d_gene	CDR3aa	CDR3nt
TRBV13	TRBJ1-2	-	TRBD1	CASSPQSRGKGGYTF	TGTGCCAGCAGCCCACAATCCAGGGGGAAGGGGGGCTACACCTTC
TRBV5-1	TRBJ1-4	-	-	CASSPSGRANEKLFF	TGCGCCAGCAGCCCCTCCGGCAGGGCAAATGAAAAACTGTTTTTT
TRBV29-1	TRBJ2-3	-	TRBD2	CSATGLAGFRGDTQYF	TGCAGCGCCACCGGACTAGCGGGGTTTCGCGGAGATACGCAGTATTTT
TRBV7-6	TRBJ2-5	-	-	CASSFALPRSGQETQYF	TGTGCCAGCAGCTTCGCCCTCCCGAGAAGCGGGCAAGAGACCCAGTACTTC
TRBV6-5	TRBJ1-1	-	-	CASRGRSTHNTEAFF	TGTGCCAGCAGGGGCCGATCGACCCACAACACTGAAGCTTTCTTT
TRBV4-1	TRBJ2-5	-	TRBD2	CASSLGLAALQETQYF	TGCGCCAGCAGTCTTGGACTAGCAGCACTTCAAGAGACCCAGTACTTC
TRBV5-5	TRBJ1-4	-	-	CASSLGQVANEKLFF	TGTGCCAGCAGCTTGGGGCAGGTCGCTAATGAAAAACTGTTTTTT
TRBV5-1	TRBJ2-1	-	-	CASSPQSQGPSSYNEQFF	TGCGCCAGCAGCCCCCAGAGCCAGGGCCCAAGCTCCTACAATGAGCAGTTCTTC
TRBV12-3/TRBV12-4	TRBJ2-7	-	-	CASSLFGRVGQYF	TGTGCCAGCAGTTTGTTTGGCAGGGTAGGGCAGTACTTC
TRBV6-2/TRBV6-3	TRBJ2-3	-	TRBD2	CASSTSEGVGPDTQYF	TGTGCCAGCAGCACTAGCGAAGGGGTGGGGCCAGATACGCAGTATTTT
TRBV5-4	TRBJ2-7	-	-	CASSPAGDEQYF	TGTGCCAGCAGCCCCGCCGGGGACGAGCAGTACTTC
TRBV19	TRBJ2-2	-	-	CASSTLMGGPGTGELFF	TGTGCCAGTAGCACACTAATGGGAGGTCCGGGGACCGGGGAGCTGTTTTTT
TRBV5-1	TRBJ1-1	-	-	CASSFLRGTEAFF	TGCGCCAGCAGCTTCTTGCGAGGTACTGAAGCTTTCTTT
TRBV7-9	TRBJ2-7	once	-	CASSAQGPGANEQYF	TGTGCCAGCAGCGCACAGGGTCCAGGGGCAAACGAGCAGTACTTC
TRBV3-1/TRBV3-2	TRBJ2-1	-	-	CASSHSGLVAEQFF	TGTGCCAGCAGCCATAGCGGTCTAGTTGCTGAGCAGTTCTTC
TRBV5-1	TRBJ1-1	-	-	CASSRKPQGNTEAFF	TGCGCCAGCAGCCGAAAGCCACAGGGAAACACTGAAGCTTTCTTT
TRBV9	TRBJ1-1	-	-	CASSQGVSTEAFF	TGTGCCAGCAGCCAGGGTGTTAGCACTGAAGCTTTCTTT
TRBV5-4	TRBJ1-1	-	-	CASSRMSGVAEAFF	TGTGCCAGCAGCCGGATGTCGGGGGTAGCTGAAGCTTTCTTT
TRBV25-1	TRBJ1-1	few	TRBD1	CASSEVRGQGTEAFF	TGTGCCAGCAGTGAAGTGAGGGGGCAAGGTACTGAAGCTTTCTTT
TRBV12-5	TRBJ2-3	-	TRBD2	CASGLGSGVSTDTQYF	TGTGCTAGTGGTTTGGGTAGCGGGGTTAGCACAGATACGCAGTATTTT
TRBV5-1	TRBJ2-5	once	TRBD1	CASSAGPGGWETQYF	TGCGCCAGCAGCGCTGGACCAGGGGGCTGGGAGACCCAGTACTTC
TRBV5-4	TRBJ2-7	-	TRBD1	CASSDAGQGMGYEQYF	TGTGCCAGCAGCGACGCGGGACAGGGGATGGGGTACGAGCAGTACTTC
TRBV5-1	TRBJ2-5	-	TRBD2	CASSLGPSGGAETQYF	TGCGCCAGCAGCTTGGGCCCTAGCGGGGGGGCCGAGACCCAGTACTTC
TRBV10-3	TRBJ1-2	-	-	CAISESRVGYGYTF	TGTGCCATCAGTGAGTCTAGAGTCGGCTATGGCTACACCTTC
TRBV6-5	TRBJ1-1	once	-	CASSYLPVTNGTEAFF	TGTGCCAGCAGTTACCTACCGGTAACTAATGGCACTGAAGCTTTCTTT
TRBV5-1	TRBJ2-3	-	TRBD2	CASSLRGGGGTDTQYF	TGCGCCAGCAGCTTGAGAGGCGGGGGAGGCACAGATACGCAGTATTTT
TRBV7-9	TRBJ1-4	-	TRBD1	CASSPRTGGGEKLFF	TGTGCCAGCAGCCCCCGGACAGGGGGCGGTGAAAAACTGTTTTTT
TRBV19	TRBJ1-1	-	-	CASRRITSPNTEAFF	TGTGCCAGTAGAAGAATAACAAGTCCGAACACTGAAGCTTTCTTT
TRBV19	TRBJ2-3	-	-	CASRDGGTDTQYF	TGTGCCAGCCGTGACGGGGGCACAGATACGCAGTATTTT
TRBV29-1	TRBJ1-1	-	-	CSVVQSNTEAFF	TGCAGCGTTGTCCAGTCGAACACTGAAGCTTTCTTT
TRBV7-9	TRBJ2-7	-	-	CASSLGSVAYEQYF	TGTGCCAGCAGCTTAGGTAGTGTGGCCTACGAGCAGTACTTC
TRBV6-1	TRBJ2-3	-	-	CASSAADRISTDTQYF	TGTGCCAGCAGTGCTGCGGACAGAATCAGCACAGATACGCAGTATTTT
TRBV29-1	TRBJ2-2	few	-	CSVRAGVAGELFF	TGCAGCGTCCGTGCAGGGGTAGCCGGGGAGCTGTTTTTT
TRBV6-4	TRBJ2-3	-	TRBD2	CASSDSSGGLDTQYF	TGTGCCAGCAGTGACTCTAGCGGGGGGCTGGATACGCAGTATTTT
TRBV7-3	TRBJ2-2	-	TRBD2	CASSSTSGANTGELFF	TGTGCCAGCAGCTCCACTAGCGGGGCGAACACCGGGGAGCTGTTTTTT
TRBV28	TRBJ1-5	-	TRBD1	CASSRITGGGQPQHF	TGTGCCAGCAGTAGAATTACAGGGGGCGGTCAGCCCCAGCATTTT
TRBV2	TRBJ1-2	-	TRBD1	CASSEGTGGGYTF	TGTGCCAGCAGTGAAGGGACAGGAGGAGGCTACACCTTC
TRBV7-9	TRBJ1-2	-	-	CASSYETDYGYTF	TGTGCCAGCAGCTACGAGACAGACTATGGCTACACCTTC
TRBV15	TRBJ2-3	-	-	CATSGGEGADTQYF	TGTGCCACCAGCGGAGGTGAGGGCGCAGATACGCAGTATTTT
TRBV6-6	TRBJ2-5	once	-	CASSYSQGMKETQYF	TGTGCCAGCAGTTACTCTCAGGGGATGAAAGAGACCCAGTACTTC
TRBV5-6	TRBJ1-5	-	-	CASSVLISRQPQHF	TGTGCCAGCAGCGTGCTCATATCGAGGCAGCCCCAGCATTTT
TRBV5-4	TRBJ2-7	-	TRBD1	CASSRRGQGRAYEQYF	TGTGCCAGCAGCCGACGGGGACAGGGACGAGCCTACGAGCAGTACTTC
TRBV3-1/TRBV3-2	TRBJ1-1	-	TRBD1	CASSQGTGTGGTEAFF	TGTGCCAGCAGCCAAGGAACCGGGACAGGGGGCACTGAAGCTTTCTTT
TRBV9	TRBJ2-3	-	-	CASSRHGSWGGAGTDTQYF	TGTGCCAGCAGCCGCCATGGCAGCTGGGGGGGGGCTGGCACAGATACGCAGTATTTT
TRBV5-1	TRBJ2-5	-	TRBD2	CASSFSGGARETQYF	TGCGCCAGCAGCTTCTCGGGAGGGGCGAGGGAGACCCAGTACTTC
TRBV7-3	TRBJ2-2	-	TRBD1	CASSVRTGVTGELFF	TGTGCCAGCAGCGTGCGGACAGGGGTTACCGGGGAGCTGTTTTTT
TRBV5-6	TRBJ1-2	-	TRBD1	CASSFGRGRDGYTF	TGTGCCAGCAGCTTCGGGAGGGGGCGCGATGGCTACACCTTC
TRBV18	TRBJ1-5	-	-	CASSQQGNQPQHF	TGTGCCAGCTCCCAACAGGGCAATCAGCCCCAGCATTTT
TRBV5-1	TRBJ1-1	-	-	CASSGTGVGTEAFF	TGCGCCAGCAGCGGAACAGGTGTAGGCACTGAAGCTTTCTTT
TRBV7-2	TRBJ2-7	-	TRBD2	CASSLGTSRDEQYF	TGTGCCAGCAGCTTAGGGACTAGCCGGGACGAGCAGTACTTC
TRBV5-5	TRBJ2-7	-	TRBD2	CASTSGGTGNEQYF	TGTGCCAGCACCTCGGGGGGGACCGGGAACGAGCAGTACTTC
TRBV12-5	TRBJ1-4	-	-	CASGLVPQGNSEKLFF	TGTGCTAGTGGTTTGGTACCACAGGGAAATTCGGAAAAACTGTTTTTT
TRBV2	TRBJ2-3	once	-	CASERLGADTQYF	TGTGCCAGCGAACGACTAGGCGCAGATACGCAGTATTTT
TRBV2	TRBJ1-2	once	-	CASMSDPGFYGYTF	TGTGCCAGCATGTCGGATCCGGGGTTCTATGGCTACACCTTC
TRBV5-1	TRBJ1-2	-	-	CASSLDAGETGYTF	TGCGCCAGCAGCTTGGATGCGGGGGAGACCGGCTACACCTTC
TRBV6-2/TRBV6-3	TRBJ2-2	-	TRBD1	CASSQDRGPNTGELFF	TGTGCCAGCAGTCAAGACAGGGGGCCCAACACCGGGGAGCTGTTTTTT
TRBV7-9	TRBJ1-1	-	-	CASSLTSSYSLPNTEAFF	TGTGCCAGCAGCTTAACCTCGTCCTATTCTCTACCGAACACTGAAGCTTTCTTT
TRBV5-1	TRBJ2-5	-	TRBD1	CASSPGQKVETQYF	TGCGCCAGCAGCCCGGGACAGAAGGTCGAGACCCAGTACTTC
TRBV12-5	TRBJ2-1	-	-	CASGLVRVEQFF	TGTGCTAGTGGTTTGGTACGGGTTGAGCAGTTCTTC
TRBV2	TRBJ2-2	-	-	CASRENTGELFF	TGTGCCAGCCGCGAGAACACCGGGGAGCTGTTTTTT